These T cell receptor beta chains were read from a single sample in a study of cytomegalovirus exposure and HLA in healthy donors. The repertoire was sequenced with immunoSEQ multiplex PCR; TCRdb's copy has only in-frame clones and lacks some. The data hold 130,000 or so clones, with approximately 87% observed a single time. Sequencing was done on a sample of PBMCs. These receptors came from a man in his forties or fifties in good health and CMV-seronegative. CDR3s include the opening cysteine and the closing phenylalanine or tryptophan. Fields, in order: CDR3 protein, V gene, CDR3 length.

CDR3: CASSLPNEAWNYGYTF
V: TRBV4-1
length: 16

CDR3: CASSPGGTSERGTGETQYF
V: TRBV7-9
length: 19

CDR3: CASSLGLAGVTDTQYF
V: TRBV5-1
length: 16

CDR3: CASSFNGQLNIEAFF
V: TRBV28
length: 15

CDR3: CASSLGTSGIYNEQFF
V: TRBV5-1
length: 16

CDR3: CASSPRAAGLETQYF
V: TRBV7-3
length: 15

CDR3: CATSRAGDTQYF
V: TRBV19
length: 12

CDR3: CASSLGPEGNQPQHF
V: TRBV5-1
length: 15

CDR3: CASSLGSSSGNTIYF
V: TRBV5-1
length: 15

CDR3: CASSFILGGGHNEQYF
V: TRBV28
length: 16

CDR3: CASTGRDKHTEAFF
V: TRBV5-4
length: 14

CDR3: CASSQVASFEGDTQYF
V: TRBV4-3
length: 16

CDR3: CAIGGNGYTF
V: TRBV10-3
length: 10

CDR3: CASSPGQGAAGQPQHF
V: TRBV18
length: 16

CDR3: CSVGGWEGRPQHF
V: TRBV29-1
length: 13

CDR3: CASSLAGTGSYEQYF
V: TRBV6-6
length: 15

CDR3: CAISRGGTANYEQYF
V: TRBV10-3
length: 15

CDR3: CASSRWTGDNEQFF
V: TRBV7-2
length: 14

CDR3: CASSQDSGRRNTEAFF
V: TRBV4-3
length: 16

CDR3: CASSPNSGRASAEQFF
V: TRBV19
length: 16

CDR3: CASSPNPDSDYGYTF
V: TRBV7-3
length: 15

CDR3: CASSALRATDTQYF
V: TRBV27
length: 14

CDR3: CASSPWDSYEQYF
V: TRBV14
length: 13

CDR3: CASSQDLASGAYEQYF
V: TRBV4-3
length: 16

CDR3: CASSEQFDQPQHF
V: TRBV2
length: 13

CDR3: CASSLGGEQFF
V: TRBV7-6
length: 11

CDR3: CASSLWGTVFYEQFF
V: TRBV28
length: 15

CDR3: CASSSTGKRETQYF
V: TRBV7-9
length: 14

CDR3: CASSIDTTSGSYEQYF
V: TRBV19
length: 16

CDR3: CASSVGGRADQPQHF
V: TRBV9
length: 15

CDR3: CASSLAGGINEQFF
V: TRBV5-4
length: 14

CDR3: CATSRDMALSYNEQFF
V: TRBV15
length: 16

CDR3: CASTGTGALREYGYTF
V: TRBV27
length: 16

CDR3: CASSLGIPLDNEQYF
V: TRBV11-2
length: 15

CDR3: CASSLRRGGHNEQFF
V: TRBV7-9
length: 15

CDR3: CASSQDRSTDTQYF
V: TRBV4-3
length: 14

CDR3: CASSSTPRAGNTIYF
V: TRBV7-9
length: 15

CDR3: CASSGLNEQFF
V: TRBV2
length: 11

CDR3: CASRDRVSDTQYF
V: TRBV6-5
length: 13

CDR3: CASSEPRVLNTGELFF
V: TRBV2
length: 16

CDR3: CASSLGGGAVDTQYF
V: TRBV5-1
length: 15

CDR3: CASSVRSTDTQYF
V: TRBV27
length: 13

CDR3: CASSLGGRGTEAFF
V: TRBV5-4
length: 14

CDR3: CSTSGGANTGELFF
V: TRBV5-4
length: 14

CDR3: CSSSPLPGQGAESYEQYF
V: TRBV7-9
length: 18

CDR3: CASSRLSTGSSSGNTIYF
V: TRBV5-6
length: 18

CDR3: CASSWTSGTVYEQFF
V: TRBV5-1
length: 15

CDR3: CASSYFYRQGDEQYF
V: TRBV6-5
length: 15

CDR3: CASSVGTGGSHSYTF
V: TRBV9
length: 15